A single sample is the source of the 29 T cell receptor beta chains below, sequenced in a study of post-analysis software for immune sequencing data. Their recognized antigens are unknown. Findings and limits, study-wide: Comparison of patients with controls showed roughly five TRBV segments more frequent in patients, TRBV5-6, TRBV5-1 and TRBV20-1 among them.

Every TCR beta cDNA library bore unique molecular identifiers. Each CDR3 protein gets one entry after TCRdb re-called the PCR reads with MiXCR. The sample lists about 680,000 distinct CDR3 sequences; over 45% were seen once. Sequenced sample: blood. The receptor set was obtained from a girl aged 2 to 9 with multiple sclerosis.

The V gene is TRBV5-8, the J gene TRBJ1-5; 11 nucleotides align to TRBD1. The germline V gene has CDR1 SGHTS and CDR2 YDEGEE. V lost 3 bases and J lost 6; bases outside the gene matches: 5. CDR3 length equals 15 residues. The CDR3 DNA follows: TGTGCCAGCAGCTGGACAGGGGGCGAGGGTCAGCCCCAGCATTTT. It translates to CASSWTGGEGQPQHF.

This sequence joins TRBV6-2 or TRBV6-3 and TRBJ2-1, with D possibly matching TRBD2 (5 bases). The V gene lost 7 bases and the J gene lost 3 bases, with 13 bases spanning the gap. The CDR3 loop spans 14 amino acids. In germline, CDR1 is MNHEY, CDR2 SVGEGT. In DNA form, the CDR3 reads TGTGCCAGCACCCTCCCCGGACTCTACAATGAGCAGTTCTTC. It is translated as CASTLPGLYNEQFF.

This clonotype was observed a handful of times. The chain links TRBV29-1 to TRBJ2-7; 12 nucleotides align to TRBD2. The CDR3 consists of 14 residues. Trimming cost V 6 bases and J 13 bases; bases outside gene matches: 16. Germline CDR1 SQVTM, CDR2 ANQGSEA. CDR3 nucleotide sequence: TGCAGCGTCCGGACTAGCGGGGAAAAGGAGACCCAATACTTC. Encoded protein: CSVRTSGEKETQYF.

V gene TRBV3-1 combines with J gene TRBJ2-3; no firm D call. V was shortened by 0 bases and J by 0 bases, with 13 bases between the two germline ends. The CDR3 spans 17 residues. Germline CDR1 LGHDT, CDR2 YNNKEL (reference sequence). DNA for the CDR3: TGTGCCAGCAGCCAAGATTTCGGGTCGGAGAGCACAGATACGCAGTATTTT. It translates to CASSQDFGSESTDTQYF.

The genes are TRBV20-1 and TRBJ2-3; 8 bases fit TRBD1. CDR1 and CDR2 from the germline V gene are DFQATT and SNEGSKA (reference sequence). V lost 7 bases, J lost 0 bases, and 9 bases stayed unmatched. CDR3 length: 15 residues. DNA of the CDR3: TGCAGTGTTGAGGGGACAGGAACTAGCACAGATACGCAGTATTTT. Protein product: CSVEGTGTSTDTQYF.

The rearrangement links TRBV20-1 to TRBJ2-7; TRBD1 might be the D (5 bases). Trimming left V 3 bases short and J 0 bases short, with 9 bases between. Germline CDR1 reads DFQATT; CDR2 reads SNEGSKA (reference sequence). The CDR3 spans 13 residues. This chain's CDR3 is CSARGPSSYEQYF. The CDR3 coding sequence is TGCAGTGCTAGGGGGCCTAGCTCCTACGAGCAGTACTTC.

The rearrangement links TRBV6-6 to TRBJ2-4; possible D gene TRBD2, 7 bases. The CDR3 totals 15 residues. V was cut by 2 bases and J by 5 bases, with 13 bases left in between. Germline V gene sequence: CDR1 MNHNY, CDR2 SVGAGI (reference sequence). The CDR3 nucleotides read TGTGCCAGCAGTTACAGACGGGGGGCCCAAAACATTCAGTACTTC. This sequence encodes CASSYRRGAQNIQYF.

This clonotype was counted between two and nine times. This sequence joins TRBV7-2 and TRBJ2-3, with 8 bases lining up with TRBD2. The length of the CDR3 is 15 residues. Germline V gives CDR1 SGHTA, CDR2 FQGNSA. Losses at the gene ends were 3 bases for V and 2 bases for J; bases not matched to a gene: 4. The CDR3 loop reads CASSFSGEPTDTQYF. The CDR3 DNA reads TGTGCCAGCAGCTTTAGCGGGGAGCCCACAGATACGCAGTATTTT.

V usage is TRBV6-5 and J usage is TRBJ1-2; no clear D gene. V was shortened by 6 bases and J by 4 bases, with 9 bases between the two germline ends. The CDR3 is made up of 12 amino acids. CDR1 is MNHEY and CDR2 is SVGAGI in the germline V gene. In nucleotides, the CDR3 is TGTGCCAGCAGCAATTTCCGCTATGGCTACACCTTC. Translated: CASSNFRYGYTF.

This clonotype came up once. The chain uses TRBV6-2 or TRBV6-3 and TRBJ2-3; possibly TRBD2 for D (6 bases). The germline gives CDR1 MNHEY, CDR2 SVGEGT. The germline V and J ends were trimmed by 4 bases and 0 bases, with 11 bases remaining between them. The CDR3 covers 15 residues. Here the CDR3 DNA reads TGTGCCAGCAGTTCGGACTACGGCAGCACAGATACGCAGTATTTT. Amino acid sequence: CASSSDYGSTDTQYF.

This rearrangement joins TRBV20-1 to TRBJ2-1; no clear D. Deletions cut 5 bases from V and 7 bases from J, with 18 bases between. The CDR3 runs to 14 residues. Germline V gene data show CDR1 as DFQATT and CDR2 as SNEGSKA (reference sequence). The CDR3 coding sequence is TGCAGTGCTTCTCTAAGCCTAGGATATAATGAGCAGTTCTTC. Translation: CSASLSLGYNEQFF.

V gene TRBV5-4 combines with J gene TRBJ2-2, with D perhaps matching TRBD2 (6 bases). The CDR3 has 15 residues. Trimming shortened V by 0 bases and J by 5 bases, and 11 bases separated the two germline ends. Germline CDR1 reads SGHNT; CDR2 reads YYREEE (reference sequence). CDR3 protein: CASSLEDGGTGELFF. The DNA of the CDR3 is TGTGCCAGCAGCTTGGAGGACGGGGGAACCGGGGAGCTGTTTTTT.

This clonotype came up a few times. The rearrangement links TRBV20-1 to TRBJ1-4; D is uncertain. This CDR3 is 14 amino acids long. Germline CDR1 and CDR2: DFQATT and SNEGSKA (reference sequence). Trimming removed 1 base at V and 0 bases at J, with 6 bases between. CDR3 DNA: TGCAGTGCTAGAGGGGGAGCAACTAATGAAAAACTGTTTTTT. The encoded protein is CSARGGATNEKLFF.

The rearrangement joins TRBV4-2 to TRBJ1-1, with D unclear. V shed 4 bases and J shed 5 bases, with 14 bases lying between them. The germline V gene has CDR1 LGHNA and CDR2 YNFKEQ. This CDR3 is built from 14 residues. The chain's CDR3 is CASSPGNSITEAFF. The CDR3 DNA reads TGTGCCAGCAGCCCGGGGAACAGTATAACTGAAGCTTTCTTT.

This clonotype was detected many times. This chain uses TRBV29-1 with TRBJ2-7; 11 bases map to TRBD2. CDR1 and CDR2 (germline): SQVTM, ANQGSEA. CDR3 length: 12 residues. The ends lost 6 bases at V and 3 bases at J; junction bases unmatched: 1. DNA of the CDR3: TGCAGCGTAGGGACTAGCGGCTACGAGCAGTACTTC. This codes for CSVGTSGYEQYF.

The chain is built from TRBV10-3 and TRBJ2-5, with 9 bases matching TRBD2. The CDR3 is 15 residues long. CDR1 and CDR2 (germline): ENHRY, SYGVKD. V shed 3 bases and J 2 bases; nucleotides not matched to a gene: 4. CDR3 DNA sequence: TGTGCCATCAGTGAACGCGGGGGGGTACAAGAGACCCAGTACTTC. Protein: CAISERGGVQETQYF.

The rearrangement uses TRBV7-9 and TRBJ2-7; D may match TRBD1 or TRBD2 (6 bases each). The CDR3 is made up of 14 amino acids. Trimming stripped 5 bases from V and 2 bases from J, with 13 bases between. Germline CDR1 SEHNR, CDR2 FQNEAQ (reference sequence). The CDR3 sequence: CASSPTEGAYEQYF. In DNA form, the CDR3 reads TGTGCCAGCAGCCCCACGGAGGGGGCCTACGAGCAGTACTTC.

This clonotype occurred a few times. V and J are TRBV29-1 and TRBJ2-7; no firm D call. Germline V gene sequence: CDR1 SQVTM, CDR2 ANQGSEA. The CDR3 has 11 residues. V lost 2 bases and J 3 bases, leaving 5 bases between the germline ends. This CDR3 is CSVENSYEQYF. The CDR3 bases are TGCAGCGTTGAAAACAGCTACGAGCAGTACTTC.

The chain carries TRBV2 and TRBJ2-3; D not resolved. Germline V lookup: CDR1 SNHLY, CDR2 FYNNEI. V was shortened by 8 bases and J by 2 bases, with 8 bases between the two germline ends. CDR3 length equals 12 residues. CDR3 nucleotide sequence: TGTGCCAGCTTGAGCCTCACAGATACGCAGTATTTT. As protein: CASLSLTDTQYF.

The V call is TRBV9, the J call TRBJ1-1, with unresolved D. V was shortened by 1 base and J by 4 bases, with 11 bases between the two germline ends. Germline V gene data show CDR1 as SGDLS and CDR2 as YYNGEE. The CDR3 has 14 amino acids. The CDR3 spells CASSVLSWSTEAFF. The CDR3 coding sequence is TGTGCCAGCAGCGTATTAAGTTGGAGCACTGAAGCTTTCTTT.

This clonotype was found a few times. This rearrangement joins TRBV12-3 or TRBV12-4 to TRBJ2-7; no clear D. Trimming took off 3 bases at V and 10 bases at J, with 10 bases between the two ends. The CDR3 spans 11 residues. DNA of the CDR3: TGTGCCAGCAGTTTCGGGCCTTCCCAGTACTTC. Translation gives CASSFGPSQYF.

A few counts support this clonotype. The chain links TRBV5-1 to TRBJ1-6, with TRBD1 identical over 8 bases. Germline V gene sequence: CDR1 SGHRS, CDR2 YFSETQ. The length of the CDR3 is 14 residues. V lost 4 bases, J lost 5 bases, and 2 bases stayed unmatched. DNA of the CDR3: TGCGCCAGCAGCAAGGGACAGGATAATTCACCCCTCCACTTT. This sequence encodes CASSKGQDNSPLHF.

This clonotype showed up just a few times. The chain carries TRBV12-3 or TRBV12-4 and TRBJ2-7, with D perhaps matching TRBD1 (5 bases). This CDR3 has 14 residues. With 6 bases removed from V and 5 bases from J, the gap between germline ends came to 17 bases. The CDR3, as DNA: TGTGCCAGCAGCCCCGAAGGGGCACCCGACGAGCAGTACTTC. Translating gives CASSPEGAPDEQYF.

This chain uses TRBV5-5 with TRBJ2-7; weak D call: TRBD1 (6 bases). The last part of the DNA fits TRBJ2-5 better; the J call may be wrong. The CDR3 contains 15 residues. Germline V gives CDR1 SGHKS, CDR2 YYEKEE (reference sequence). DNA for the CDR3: TGTGCCAGCAGCTTTTCATCGGGACATAAAGAGACCCAGTACTTC. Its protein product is CASSFSSGHKETQYF.

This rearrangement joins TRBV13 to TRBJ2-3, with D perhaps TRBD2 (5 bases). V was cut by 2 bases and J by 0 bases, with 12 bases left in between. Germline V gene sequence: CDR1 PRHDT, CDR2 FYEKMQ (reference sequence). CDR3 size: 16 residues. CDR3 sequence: CASSLSPGTSTDTQYF. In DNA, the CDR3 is TGTGCCAGCAGCTTAAGTCCGGGAACGAGCACAGATACGCAGTATTTT.

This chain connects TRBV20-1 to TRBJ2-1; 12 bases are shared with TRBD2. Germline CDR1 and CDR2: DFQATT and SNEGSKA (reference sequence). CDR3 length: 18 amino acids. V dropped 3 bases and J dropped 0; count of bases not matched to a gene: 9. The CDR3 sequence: CSARGPGLAGPSYNEQFF. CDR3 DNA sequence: TGCAGTGCTAGGGGTCCGGGACTAGCGGGTCCCTCCTACAATGAGCAGTTCTTC.

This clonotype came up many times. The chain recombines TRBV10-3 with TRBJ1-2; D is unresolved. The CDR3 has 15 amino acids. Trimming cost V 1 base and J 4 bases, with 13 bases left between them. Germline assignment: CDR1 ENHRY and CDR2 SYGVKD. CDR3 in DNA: TGTGCCATCAGTGAGTGGACGGGGAATATCTATGGCTACACCTTC. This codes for CAISEWTGNIYGYTF.

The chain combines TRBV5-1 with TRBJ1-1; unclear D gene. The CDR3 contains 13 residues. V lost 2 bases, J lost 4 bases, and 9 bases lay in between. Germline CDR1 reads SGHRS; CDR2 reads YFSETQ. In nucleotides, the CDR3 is TGCGCCAGCAGCTTATCTGGGCCCACTGAAGCTTTCTTT. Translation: CASSLSGPTEAFF.

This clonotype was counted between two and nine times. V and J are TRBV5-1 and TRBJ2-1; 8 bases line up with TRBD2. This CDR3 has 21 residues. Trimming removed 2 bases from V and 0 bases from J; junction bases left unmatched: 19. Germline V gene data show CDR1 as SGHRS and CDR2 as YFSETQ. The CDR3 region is CASSFPLGVSGSVSSYNEQFF. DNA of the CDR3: TGCGCCAGCAGCTTCCCCTTAGGGGTAAGCGGGAGCGTAAGCTCCTACAATGAGCAGTTCTTC.